This T cell receptor (beta chain) was recorded in a study of shared T cell receptors in the human thymus. Only in-frame clones appear in the TCRdb table, and some are missing; sequencing was by immunoSEQ multiplex PCR. The data hold hundreds of thousands of clones, with over 75% observed a single time. This clone occurred a few times. Losses at the gene ends were 5 bases for V and 6 bases for J; bases not matched to a gene: 7. Germline-derived CDR1 and CDR2 are MNHEY and SVGAGI. CDR3 size: 14 residues. The same data also went into a second study, on human thymus T cells. As that report states: Resections from corrective heart surgery provided thymus tissue. There were highly overlapping thymic repertoires among unrelated individuals, as related research reported.

Specimen: thymocytes. The chain carries TRBV6-5 and TRBJ2-1; TRBD1 aligns across 7 bases. The sequence was collected from a boy under two years old with a congenital heart defect. The CDR3 spells CASSQGQVPNEQFF. In DNA, the CDR3 is TGTGCCAGCAGTCAAGGACAGGTTCCCAATGAGCAGTTCTTC.